This TCR beta chain was identified in a study of PD-1 blockade in classical Hodgkin lymphoma. A remark on this clone: The antigen is not known.

The assay was immunoSEQ multiplex PCR, and TCRdb's table has in-frame clones only and misses some. Of nearly 55,000 clones detected, around 85% appear once; the ten largest clones hold around 15%. Findings and limits, study-wide: What drove the repertoire differences, possibly disease activity or prior therapy, has not been defined. The diversity seen at baseline in complete responders resembled that of newly diagnosed patients. Newly diagnosed patients had baseline TCR diversity that was reportedly lower than that of healthy donors.

CDR3 size: 13 residues. Deletions cut 6 bases from V and 2 bases from J, with 10 bases between. Germline V lookup: CDR1 PRHDT, CDR2 FYEKMQ (reference sequence). Brentuximab vedotin exposure varied, and every patient relapsed after autologous stem cell transplantation. The starting material was peripheral blood mononuclear cells (PBMCs), obtained at baseline. The clonotype originates from a human donor with classical Hodgkin lymphoma. The chain has TRBV13 and TRBJ2-5; no clear D. The CDR3 coding sequence is TGTGCCAGCAGTGCCGACTGGCAAGAGACCCAGTACTTC. It codes for CASSADWQETQYF.